This T cell receptor beta chain originates from a study of metastatic and nonmetastatic thyroid tumors. Turning to the study itself: Samples came from malignant and benign thyroid patients, and repertoires were compared across blood and tumor or nodule tissue.

Source study methods: For papillary thyroid cancer, a distant-metastasis classifier was constructed from CDR3 differences observed across clinicopathological groups. TCRdb ran MiXCR on the PCR reads. For this entry, the V and J calls and clone size follow TCRdb and not the study's own pipeline. The table includes about 40,000 clones, approximately 16% detected once. Each patient came to thyroid surgery without any prior treatment (of any kind). By proportion, this clone is large. Its antigen is not identified. V trimming: 8 bases; J trimming: 0 bases; junction bases outside the gene matches: 10. The CDR3 is 17 amino acids. Germline V CDR1 and CDR2: SNHLY, FYNNEI. Findings and caveats of the study: For both blood and tumor, malignant thyroid tumors reportedly showed significantly higher TCR beta diversity than benign nodules did.

This chain links TRBV2 with TRBJ2-6; 7 nucleotides agree with TRBD1. The TCR sequence derives from a female donor with papillary thyroid cancer or a benign thyroid nodule (not recorded which). Some clones in this sample may be carry-over from other donors' samples. Sequences were obtained from tumor tissue. For the CDR3, the DNA is TGTGCCAGCCGACAGGGATCAGCTAGCTCTGGGGCCAACGTCCTGACTTTC. Translation gives CASRQGSASSGANVLTF.